These 10 T cell receptor beta chains came from one sample sequenced in a study of T cells in localized non-small cell lung cancer. Here immunoSEQ multiplex PCR was the method, and the copy in TCRdb shows in-frame clones only, minus some. The data contain over 40,000 clones, around 80% of them singletons. The input for sequencing was peripheral blood mononuclear cells, taken before any cancer treatment. All receptors come from a man aged 40-75 years with stage III lung adenocarcinoma.

This chain links TRBV6-5 with TRBJ1-6; D call uncertain. This CDR3 has 15 residues. Germline V gives CDR1 MNHEY, CDR2 SVGAGI. V lost 0 bases and J lost 7, with 10 bases in between. For the CDR3, the DNA is TGTGCCAGCAGTTACTCGAAAGGGTTAAATTCACCCCTCCACTTT. Translating gives CASSYSKGLNSPLHF.

The CDR3 here is CASSPGQGREKLFF. The CDR3 DNA is TGTGCCAGCAGCCCGGGACAGGGGAGAGAAAAACTGTTTTTT. The gene calls are TRBV11-2 and TRBJ1-4; 10 bases match TRBD1. V shed 5 bases, J shed 8 bases, and the junction held 5 bases outside the gene matches. The V gene's germline CDR1 is SGHAT and CDR2 FQNNGV. The CDR3 runs 14 residues. Together with reference TRBV11-2 and TRBJ1-4, the CDR3 gives the full variable domain: EAGVAQSPRYKIIEKRQSVAFWCNPISGHATLYWYQQILGQGPKLLIQFQNNGVVDDSQLPKDRFSAERLKGVDSTLKIQPAKLEDSAVYLCASSPGQGREKLFFGSGTQLSVL.

This clone occurred once. The chain links TRBV4-3 to TRBJ2-1; no clear D gene. The germline CDR1 and CDR2 sequences are LGHNA and YSLEER. This CDR3 has 16 residues. Trimming left V 0 bases short and J 3 bases short, with 12 bases between. The CDR3 DNA follows: TGCGCCAGCAGCCAAGATAGCCAGGCAATCTACAATGAGCAGTTCTTC. Its translation: CASSQDSQAIYNEQFF.

V is TRBV19 and J is TRBJ2-1, with TRBD2 matching 11 bases. V gave up 9 bases and J gave up 0 bases; unmatched junction bases: 7. The CDR3 extends over 16 amino acids. CDR1 and CDR2 from the germline V gene are LNHDA and SQIVND (reference sequence). CDR3 sequence reads: CASISGGASSYNEQFF. In DNA, the CDR3 is TGTGCCAGCATTAGCGGGGGGGCCAGCTCCTACAATGAGCAGTTCTTC.

This clone has a single count. The gene calls are TRBV5-1 and TRBJ2-3; D is ambiguous. This CDR3 region has 15 residues. Trimming removed 4 bases at V and 1 base at J, with 13 bases between. Germline V gene lookup returns CDR1 SGHRS and CDR2 YFSETQ. CDR3: CASSPGAGGTDTQYF. The CDR3 nucleotides are TGCGCCAGCAGCCCAGGCGCTGGTGGCACAGATACGCAGTATTTT.

This chain links TRBV19 with TRBJ2-1; TRBD2 agrees at 9 bases. The ends lost 3 bases at V and 9 bases at J; junction bases unmatched: 6. CDR1 is LNHDA, CDR2 SQIVND, per germline (reference sequence). This CDR3 region has 14 residues. CDR3 residues: CASSMVAGEGEQFF. The CDR3 nucleotides read TGTGCCAGTAGTATGGTAGCGGGAGAAGGTGAGCAGTTCTTC.

V gene TRBV6-1 combines with J gene TRBJ1-5; D gene unclear. V was pared by 8 bases and J by 8 bases, with 10 bases between. The CDR3 spans 11 residues. CDR1 and CDR2 (germline): MNHNS, SASEGT. Here the CDR3 DNA reads TGTGCCAGCGGGTCAGGTGAGCCCCAGCATTTT. Translating gives CASGSGEPQHF.

The chain combines TRBV6-6 with TRBJ2-1; D not resolved. The CDR3 loop spans 14 amino acids. Germline V CDR1 and CDR2: MNHNY, SVGAGI (reference sequence). The germline V and J ends were trimmed by 2 bases and 1 base, with 6 bases remaining between them. The CDR3 coding sequence is TGTGCCAGCAGTTACGGCAAGTCCTACAATGAGCAGTTCTTC. It is translated as CASSYGKSYNEQFF.

This clone was recorded once. The V gene is TRBV10-2, the J gene TRBJ1-6; weak D call: TRBD1 (6 bases). V lost 8 bases to trimming and J lost 8 bases, with 10 bases between them. Germline CDR1 WSHSY, CDR2 SAAADI. The CDR3 sequence is 12 residues long. CDR3 bases: TGCGCCAGCGGCAGGGGTGATTCACCCCTCCACTTT. Translating it yields CASGRGDSPLHF.

J is TRBJ2-7 and V is TRBV2; 7 bases match TRBD1. J lost 1 base, V lost 6 bases, and 6 bases had no gene match. The length of the CDR3 is 14 residues. CDR1 and CDR2 from the germline V gene are SNHLY and FYNNEI. Here the CDR3 DNA reads TGTGCCAGCAGCGGTATGACAGGGTCCTACGAGCAGTACTTC. Residues: CASSGMTGSYEQYF.